This T cell receptor beta chain is drawn from a study of blood T cells in healthy people across ages. This clonotype came up once. For the second PCR, which ran for 7 to 11 cycles, a sample-barcoded 5' primer and a J-beta primer mix were used. TCRdb processed the 5' RACE reads anew with MiXCR; each CDR3 protein has one entry. This sample has roughly 1.7 million distinct CDR3 sequences, with roughly 32% found just once. Germline-derived CDR1 and CDR2 are SGHTA and FQGNSA. Losses at the gene ends were 8 bases for V and 4 bases for J; bases not matched to a gene: 10. The CDR3 spans 14 residues. Samples had at least 7 million PBMCs isolated from them.

Sequenced input: blood. The chain has TRBV7-2 and TRBJ1-1; 7 bases match TRBD1. The TCR originated in a woman aged 25 to 45 in good health. The CDR3 is CASAANRGGTEAFF. The DNA for the CDR3 is TGTGCCAGCGCCGCAAACAGGGGTGGCACTGAAGCTTTCTTT.